The 16 T cell receptor beta chains in this list originate from one sample, sequenced in a study of resident and recirculating memory T cells in vitiligo. Profiled with immunoSEQ multiplex PCR; TCRdb holds only in-frame clones, not every one. The data hold about 76,000 clones, with about 90% observed a single time. Input material: blood. The receptors here all came from a male donor with vitiligo.

The V and J genes are TRBV5-1 and TRBJ2-3; 7 bases align to TRBD2. Germline assignment: CDR1 SGHRS and CDR2 YFSETQ. V lost 0 bases, J lost 0 bases, and 4 bases stayed unmatched. This CDR3 comprises 16 residues. Here the CDR3 reads CASSLALAASTDTQYF. For the CDR3, the DNA is TGCGCCAGCAGCTTGGCCCTAGCGGCTAGCACAGATACGCAGTATTTT.

The chain combines TRBV6-1 with TRBJ1-5, with D possibly matching TRBD1 (6 bases). Deletions cut 2 bases from V and 2 bases from J, with 19 bases between. Looked up from germline, CDR1 is MNHNS and CDR2 is SASEGT. CDR3 size: 18 residues. CDR3 DNA: TGTGCCAGCAGTGAACCTCCAGGGGCCCCTTGGGGCAATCAGCCCCAGCATTTT. Translated: CASSEPPGAPWGNQPQHF.

The rearrangement joins TRBV21-1 to TRBJ2-7; the D call in the table, TRBD2, was not verified against the DNA. TRBV21-1 has pseudogene status. This CDR3 has 18 amino acids. The CDR3 loop is CASIPTGGASSGSYEQYF. The CDR3 coding sequence is TGTGCCAGCATCCCTACGGGGGGCGCGTCTAGCGGGAGCTACGAGCAGTACTTC.

The chain employs TRBV2 and TRBJ1-5, with 8 bases fitting TRBD1. Germline V lookup: CDR1 SNHLY, CDR2 FYNNEI. V lost 6 bases to trimming and J lost 12 bases; unmatched junction nucleotides: 16. CDR3 length equals 15 residues. The CDR3 is CASRDGQGAILGQHF. DNA of the CDR3: TGTGCCAGCAGGGATGGACAGGGAGCGATTTTGGGCCAGCATTTT.

The rearrangement joins TRBV2 to TRBJ2-1; 13 positions match TRBD2. The V gene end was trimmed by 5 bases and the J gene end by 6 bases; junction bases not matched to a gene: 10. This CDR3 has 17 residues. Germline V lookup: CDR1 SNHLY, CDR2 FYNNEI. The chain's CDR3 is CASSTRWTSGSSNEQFF. Here the CDR3 DNA reads TGTGCCAGCAGTACCCGCTGGACTAGCGGGAGCTCCAATGAGCAGTTCTTC.

The V gene is TRBV28, the J gene TRBJ2-7, with D possibly TRBD2 on 6 matching bases. The CDR3 is 16 amino acids. Per germline, CDR1 MDHEN and CDR2 SYDVKM. Trimming stripped 5 bases from V and 0 bases from J, with 17 bases between. CDR3 loop: CASSTMGGGGSYEQYF. CDR3 in DNA: TGTGCCAGCAGTACCATGGGGGGAGGAGGCTCCTACGAGCAGTACTTC.

The chain uses TRBV9 and TRBJ2-1; 7 bases are a match to TRBD2. The CDR3 has 13 residues. Germline CDR1 is SGDLS and CDR2 is YYNGEE. The trim removed 7 bases at V and 5 bases at J, leaving 6 bases unmatched. CDR3 in DNA: TGTGCCAGCGGGGGGGACTGGAACAATGAGCAGTTCTTC. This codes for CASGGDWNNEQFF.

V and J are TRBV7-3 and TRBJ2-1; TRBD2 is a possible D gene (6 bases). The CDR3 consists of 16 residues. Germline loops: CDR1 SGHTA, CDR2 FQGTGA. Trimming cost V 5 bases and J 0 bases, with 14 bases left between them. CDR3 in amino acids: CASSGGGKSSYNEQFF. The CDR3 DNA follows: TGTGCCAGCAGCGGTGGGGGGAAGAGCTCCTACAATGAGCAGTTCTTC. The variable domain in full, with the rest retrieved from reference TRBV7-3 and TRBJ2-1, is GAGVSQTPSNKVTEKGKYVELRCDPISGHTALYWYRQSLGQGPEFLIYFQGTGAADDSGLPNDRFFAVRPEGSVSTLKIQRTERGDSAVYLCASSGGGKSSYNEQFFGPGTRLTVL.

The rearrangement uses TRBV4-3 and TRBJ1-2; no definite D call. The V end lost 1 base, the J end lost 6 bases, and 18 bases lay between the germline ends. Germline loops: CDR1 LGHNA, CDR2 YSLEER. The CDR3 sequence is 16 residues long. CDR3 residues: CASSQVGIPREHGYTF. CDR3 DNA: TGCGCCAGCAGCCAAGTGGGGATACCTAGGGAGCATGGCTACACCTTC.

This chain connects TRBV19 to TRBJ2-6; 10 bases map to TRBD1. Germline CDR1 LNHDA, CDR2 SQIVND (reference sequence). Unmatched junction bases numbered 5, after V lost 3 bases and J lost 6 bases. There are 16 residues in the CDR3. The CDR3 reads CASSILGTGVANVLTF. Written as DNA, the CDR3 is TGTGCCAGTAGTATTCTTGGGACAGGGGTGGCCAACGTCCTGACTTTC.

The rearrangement joins TRBV6-5 to TRBJ2-5; tentative D call: TRBD2 (5 bases). The length of the CDR3 is 13 residues. V was pared by 2 bases and J by 5 bases, with 9 bases between. Looked up from germline, CDR1 is MNHEY and CDR2 is SVGAGI. The CDR3 here is CASSYGRWETQYF. The CDR3 region has the DNA TGTGCCAGCAGTTACGGGAGATGGGAGACCCAGTACTTC.

The chain links TRBV5-6 to TRBJ1-2; 8 bases map to TRBD1. Trimming at V came to 4 bases and at J to 5 bases, leaving 13 bases not matched to a gene. Germline lookup yields CDR1 SGHDT and CDR2 YYEEEE. The CDR3 spans 16 residues. The CDR3, as DNA: TGTGCCAGCAGCCCGAGGACAGGGCCCGGACGGTATGGCTACACCTTC. It encodes CASSPRTGPGRYGYTF.

CDR3 DNA: TGTGCCAGCAGCTTAGGCCCTGGACAGGGAGCTTTCTTT. It translates to CASSLGPGQGAFF. The chain employs TRBV13 and TRBJ1-1; 8 nucleotides match TRBD1. Trimming cost V 0 bases and J 10 bases; bases outside gene matches: 4. Per the germline V gene, CDR1 is PRHDT and CDR2 is FYEKMQ (reference sequence). The CDR3 loop spans 13 amino acids.

The chain is built from TRBV4-3 and TRBJ1-4; D is unresolved. The V end was cut by 2 bases, the J end by 8 bases, with 18 bases between. Germline CDR1 and CDR2: LGHNA and YSLEER. The CDR3 has 16 residues. The CDR3 sequence: CASSQSYPLLGEKLFF. DNA of the CDR3: TGCGCCAGCAGCCAAAGTTATCCCCTCCTGGGCGAAAAACTGTTTTTT.

V and J are TRBV4-2 and TRBJ2-7; D possibly corresponds to TRBD2 (7 bases). Germline CDR1 reads LGHNA; CDR2 reads YNFKEQ. The germline V and J ends were trimmed by 1 base and 6 bases, with 22 bases remaining between them. The CDR3 is 17 residues long. The CDR3 spells CASSQGGGTSGTGEQYF. In DNA, the CDR3 is TGTGCCAGCAGCCAAGGGGGGGGCACCTCCGGGACGGGCGAGCAGTACTTC.

This chain uses TRBV5-1 with TRBJ1-2, with 9 bases lining up with TRBD1. The CDR3 has 14 amino acids. Losses at the gene ends were 3 bases for V and 4 bases for J; bases not matched to a gene: 4. Germline loops: CDR1 SGHRS, CDR2 YFSETQ. The CDR3 DNA is TGCGCCAGCAGCTCTACAGGGGGCACCTATGGCTACACCTTC. It encodes CASSSTGGTYGYTF.